This T cell receptor beta chain was retrieved from a study of blood T cell repertoires in COVID-19. As processed by the authors: Scientists estimated how many nucleated cells there were by amplifying reference gene primers. Libraries were prepared by immunoSEQ multiplex PCR; TCRdb keeps only in-frame clonotypes and omits some of them. The D gene and trimming were derived from the DNA, and the V and J assignments and clone size from that table. The data contain roughly 190,000 clones, around 80% of them singletons. This CDR3 region has 14 residues. Germline CDR1 ENHRY, CDR2 SYGVKD. Trimming removed 6 bases from V and 0 bases from J, with 12 bases in between.

V usage is TRBV10-3 and J usage is TRBJ2-7, with D possibly TRBD2 on 7 matching bases. The sample was peripheral blood. The origin of this receptor is a woman in her 50s with acute or convalescent COVID-19. The DNA of the CDR3 is TGTGCCATCAGAAGGGGGGGCTCCTCCTACGAGCAGTACTTC. Translation gives CAIRRGGSSYEQYF.